This entry lists 16 T cell receptor beta chains sequenced from one sample in a study of CD8 T cells in ankylosing spondylitis. TCRdb processed the 5' RACE reads anew with MiXCR; each CDR3 protein has one entry. The sample carries a few hundred thousand distinct CDR3 sequences, around 10% recorded once. Sequencing input: blood, either unsorted or a sorted T cell fraction (not recorded which). These receptors were taken from a female donor with ankylosing spondylitis or in good health (not recorded which).

This clonotype appeared many times. The V gene is TRBV5-1, the J gene TRBJ1-2; unclear D gene. Trimming took off 0 bases at V and 5 bases at J, with 11 bases between the two ends. The CDR3 totals 14 residues. Germline V gene lookup returns CDR1 SGHRS and CDR2 YFSETQ. CDR3 sequence: CASSLADKEYGYTF. CDR3 nucleotides: TGCGCCAGCAGCTTGGCTGACAAGGAATATGGCTACACCTTC.

Many counts were recorded for this clonotype. Here the CDR3 reads CAIGTGNSGNTIYF. In DNA, the CDR3 is TGTGCCATCGGGACGGGAAACTCTGGAAACACCATATATTTT. V usage is TRBV10-3 and J usage is TRBJ1-3, with TRBD1 as a possible D gene (5 bases). The CDR3 is made up of 14 amino acids. Trimming left V 8 bases short and J 0 bases short, with 11 bases between. Germline V gene data show CDR1 as ENHRY and CDR2 as SYGVKD.

This clonotype was seen many times. The chain combines TRBV28 with TRBJ2-7, with 9 bases aligning to TRBD1. The germline CDR1 and CDR2 sequences are MDHEN and SYDVKM. With 6 bases clipped from V and 5 bases from J, the junction kept 8 bases outside the gene matches. The CDR3 sequence is 14 residues long. This CDR3 is CASSQPGQGDEQYF. CDR3 coding DNA: TGTGCCAGCAGCCAACCGGGACAGGGCGACGAGCAGTACTTC.

The V gene is TRBV5-1, the J gene TRBJ2-7; 9 positions agree with TRBD1. With 4 bases clipped from V and 4 bases from J, the junction kept 6 bases outside the gene matches. The CDR3 loop spans 14 amino acids. In germline, CDR1 is SGHRS, CDR2 YFSETQ. CDR3: CASSLPGQGYEQYF. In DNA, the CDR3 is TGCGCCAGCAGCCTGCCGGGACAGGGTTACGAGCAGTACTTC.

The chain recombines TRBV6-1 with TRBJ2-3; possibly TRBD1 or TRBD2 for D (6 bases each). There are 15 residues in the CDR3. The germline V gene has CDR1 MNHNS and CDR2 SASEGT. The V and J ends lost 7 bases and 2 bases respectively, with 16 bases between them. The CDR3 reads CASMRTGASTDTQYF. The CDR3 nucleotides are TGTGCCAGCATGCGAACGGGGGCTTCCACAGATACGCAGTATTTT.

V and J are TRBV20-1 and TRBJ2-1, with D tentatively TRBD1 (5 bases). CDR1 DFQATT and CDR2 SNEGSKA come from the germline V gene (reference sequence). This CDR3 is built from 14 residues. Between the trimmed V and J ends, which lost 1 base and 0 bases, there was a span of 7 bases. CDR3 in DNA: TGCAGTGCTAGAGGACAGATCTCCTACAATGAGCAGTTCTTC. This gives the protein CSARGQISYNEQFF.

The table lists this clonotype with many counts. This chain joins TRBV20-1 and TRBJ2-4; D might be TRBD1 (5 bases). CDR3 length: 13 amino acids. The germline V gene has CDR1 DFQATT and CDR2 SNEGSKA (reference sequence). V gave up 5 bases and J gave up 4 bases, with 12 bases separating them. CDR3 amino acids: CSAQGTGKNIQYF. As DNA, the CDR3 is TGCAGTGCTCAGGGTACTGGGAAAAACATTCAGTACTTC.

This clonotype has just a few counts. The J gene is TRBJ2-6, the V gene TRBV10-3; D not certain. CDR3 size: 16 residues. Germline lookup yields CDR1 ENHRY and CDR2 SYGVKD. Trimming stripped 2 bases from V and 0 bases from J, with 8 bases between. CDR3: CAISEGTSSGANVLTF. The CDR3 DNA follows: TGTGCCATCAGTGAGGGTACCTCCTCTGGGGCCAACGTCCTGACTTTC.

In its sample, this clonotype was seen many times. The chain links TRBV5-6 to TRBJ2-1, with D perhaps TRBD1 (6 bases). This CDR3 has 14 residues. The germline CDR1 and CDR2 sequences are SGHDT and YYEEEE. Trimming took 1 base from V and 6 from J, leaving 11 bases between them. CDR3 in amino acids: CASSLTGLSNEQFF. CDR3 bases: TGTGCCAGCAGCTTGACAGGGTTAAGCAATGAGCAGTTCTTC.

Ten or more counts support this clonotype. The rearrangement uses TRBV28 and TRBJ2-2; tentative D call: TRBD1 (5 bases). V lost 3 bases and J 11 bases, leaving 13 bases between the germline ends. The CDR3 runs to 13 residues. Germline V lookup: CDR1 MDHEN, CDR2 SYDVKM. In DNA form, the CDR3 reads TGTGCCAGCAGTTTTCCTCAGGGCGCCGAGCTGTTTTTT. This encodes CASSFPQGAELFF.

This clonotype was counted at least ten times. J is TRBJ2-1 and V is TRBV28, with no clear D. The V end lost 3 bases, the J end lost 0 bases, and 6 bases lay between the germline ends. The germline gives CDR1 MDHEN, CDR2 SYDVKM. CDR3 length: 14 residues. CDR3 loop: CASSFDSSYNEQFF. The CDR3 DNA reads TGTGCCAGCAGTTTCGACTCCTCCTACAATGAGCAGTTCTTC.

Regarding this clonotype: A read error may be the cause here, since a much bigger clone is one base away. This rearrangement joins TRBV28 to TRBJ1-4; no reliable D call. The CDR3 contains 13 residues. Germline lookup yields CDR1 MDHEN and CDR2 SYDVKM. CDR3 bases: TGTGCCAGCAGTTTCGTGGCAGGAGAAAAACTGTCTTTT. It specifies CASSFVAGEKLSF.

Turning to this clonotype: This likely reflects a read error, since a far larger clone is one base away. The chain recombines TRBV11-2 with TRBJ2-7; D may be TRBD2 (6 bases). V was trimmed by 5 bases and J by 2 bases, leaving 10 bases between them. The V gene's germline CDR1 is SGHAT and CDR2 FQNNGV. This CDR3 contains 13 residues. The CDR3 nucleotides are TGTGCCAGCAGCGTGGGGGGAGCCTACGAGCAGTACTTC. This sequence encodes CASSVGGAYEQYF.

This clonotype has just a few counts. The rearrangement uses TRBV20-1 and TRBJ2-2; the match to TRBD2 covers 8 bases. This CDR3 comprises 13 residues. Germline CDR1 is DFQATT and CDR2 is SNEGSKA (reference sequence). The trim removed 6 bases at V and 8 bases at J, leaving 8 bases unmatched. CDR3 sequence (DNA): TGCAGTGCGCCTCGGGGGGGGAGGGGGGAGCTGTTTTTT. It specifies CSAPRGGRGELFF.

This clonotype has a handful of counts. The CDR3 region has the DNA TGCAGTGCTAGAGGGCAGGGAGAAAAGCTCTACAATGAGCAGTTCTTC. Its protein is CSARGQGEKLYNEQFF. V usage is TRBV20-1 and J usage is TRBJ2-1; D is perhaps TRBD1 or TRBD2 (5 bases each). The CDR3 covers 16 residues. V was trimmed by 1 base and J by 3 bases, leaving 16 bases between them. The germline V gene encodes CDR1 DFQATT and CDR2 SNEGSKA (reference sequence).

The chain recombines TRBV6-2 or TRBV6-3 with TRBJ2-1; 11 bases map to TRBD2. J lost 9 bases, V lost 8 bases, and 6 bases had no gene match. Germline lookup yields CDR1 MNHEY and CDR2 SVGEGT. This CDR3 contains 13 residues. CDR3 DNA: TGTGCCAGCGAAATCACTAGCGGGAGTGAGCAGTTCTTC. Its translation: CASEITSGSEQFF.